This T cell receptor (beta chain) was identified during a study of OX40 agonist ivuxolimab in advanced cancers. The germline CDR1 and CDR2 sequences are SGHRS and YFSETQ. V lost 5 bases, J lost 0 bases, and 5 bases lay in between. The CDR3 has 12 amino acids. Baseline, cycle 4 day 1, and cycle 7 day 1 were the blood sampling points. Only in-frame clones appear in the TCRdb table, and some are missing; sequencing was by immunoSEQ multiplex PCR. Found here are 75,000 to 95,000 clones, 92% of them singletons; the top ten hold about 0.54%. This chain joins TRBV5-1 and TRBJ1-1; D gene unclear. This TCR was recovered from an adult with an advanced solid tumor such as melanoma, head and neck, liver or kidney cancer. The sample here was CD4+ or CD8+ T cells sorted from blood, taken in a trial of the OX40 agonist ivuxolimab. CDR3 nucleotide sequence: TGCGCCAGCAGTGAGATGAACACTGAAGCTTTCTTT. It translates to CASSEMNTEAFF.